A selection of T cell receptor beta chains follows, all from one sample in a study of breast tumors, draining lymph nodes, adjacent tissues. One entry per CDR3 protein results from TCRdb running MiXCR on the multiplex PCR reads. The sample has roughly 110,000 distinct CDR3 sequences; around 30% are singletons. Source material: axillary lymph node tissue. Receptors originate from a female donor with breast cancer. Some clones in this sample may be carry-over from other donors' samples. The conserved cysteine and the conserved F or W are not part of the CDR3 here. D genes are given only for firm matches. Size tells how often a clone was seen (once, few, many) or the class of an expanded clone, and some rows leave it out.

j_gene: TRBJ2-3; d_gene: TRBD2; abundance: once; v_gene: TRBV11-2; CDR3aa: ASSQTSGGIDTQY
j_gene: TRBJ1-1; d_gene: NA; abundance: NA; v_gene: TRBV19; CDR3aa: ASSIVSNTEAF
j_gene: TRBJ1-2; d_gene: TRBD1; abundance: many; v_gene: TRBV6-5; CDR3aa: ASSHSTTGGYGYT
j_gene: TRBJ2-3; d_gene: TRBD2; abundance: many; v_gene: TRBV4-2; CDR3aa: ASSQDTGLAGTDTQY
j_gene: TRBJ1-1; d_gene: NA; abundance: NA; v_gene: TRBV27; CDR3aa: ASSFRAVNTEAF
j_gene: TRBJ2-2; d_gene: TRBD2; abundance: NA; v_gene: TRBV24-1; CDR3aa: ATSDGGLAGGRHGELF
j_gene: TRBJ1-1; d_gene: TRBD1; abundance: NA; v_gene: TRBV10-2; CDR3aa: ASSESPGQGANTEAF
j_gene: TRBJ2-3; d_gene: NA; abundance: many; v_gene: TRBV6-1; CDR3aa: ATFSLAESTDTQY
j_gene: TRBJ1-1; d_gene: NA; abundance: NA; v_gene: TRBV5-1; CDR3aa: ASSWGALNTEAF
j_gene: TRBJ2-5; d_gene: NA; abundance: many; v_gene: TRBV20-1; CDR3aa: SARDHGTAYQETQY
j_gene: TRBJ2-1; d_gene: TRBD1; abundance: many; v_gene: TRBV6-5; CDR3aa: ASTGQGNDEQF
j_gene: TRBJ1-2; d_gene: NA; abundance: many; v_gene: TRBV20-1; CDR3aa: SAREGAGYT
j_gene: TRBJ1-1; d_gene: NA; abundance: NA; v_gene: TRBV13; CDR3aa: ASSATGQLNTEAL
j_gene: TRBJ2-2; d_gene: TRBD2; abundance: many; v_gene: TRBV6-5; CDR3aa: ASNGGAGELF
j_gene: TRBJ1-3; d_gene: TRBD1; abundance: NA; v_gene: TRBV13; CDR3aa: ASSSGTGPNTIY
j_gene: TRBJ2-5; d_gene: TRBD2; abundance: many; v_gene: TRBV15; CDR3aa: ATSRGQAGGYQETQY
j_gene: TRBJ2-7; d_gene: NA; abundance: many; v_gene: TRBV24-1; CDR3aa: ATNDSLTYEQY
j_gene: TRBJ2-1; d_gene: NA; abundance: NA; v_gene: TRBV6-1; CDR3aa: ASSDHLPEQF
j_gene: TRBJ1-2; d_gene: TRBD1; abundance: many; v_gene: TRBV2; CDR3aa: ASSDPGRGRANYGYT
j_gene: TRBJ1-3; d_gene: TRBD1; abundance: NA; v_gene: TRBV2; CDR3aa: ASRPITGEAGDTIY
j_gene: TRBJ1-6; d_gene: NA; abundance: many; v_gene: TRBV11-2; CDR3aa: ASSLRGDNSPLH
j_gene: TRBJ1-5; d_gene: TRBD1; abundance: NA; v_gene: TRBV25-1; CDR3aa: ASSPTGDNQPQH
j_gene: TRBJ1-2; d_gene: NA; abundance: NA; v_gene: TRBV15; CDR3aa: ATSRDPGPYGYT
j_gene: TRBJ2-5; d_gene: TRBD1; abundance: NA; v_gene: TRBV20-1; CDR3aa: SARCDREETQY
j_gene: TRBJ1-2; d_gene: NA; abundance: NA; v_gene: TRBV7-8; CDR3aa: ASSLVVSAGYGYP
j_gene: TRBJ2-1; d_gene: TRBD2; abundance: many; v_gene: TRBV4-2; CDR3aa: ASSPGLAGGSNEQF
j_gene: TRBJ2-3; d_gene: NA; abundance: NA; v_gene: TRBV29-1; CDR3aa: SVSQRTDTQY
j_gene: TRBJ2-2; d_gene: TRBD1; abundance: many; v_gene: TRBV6-6; CDR3aa: ASNTGGYQGTGELF
j_gene: TRBJ1-2; d_gene: NA; abundance: many; v_gene: TRBV5-6; CDR3aa: ASSFIEEGGGYT
j_gene: TRBJ2-1; d_gene: TRBD2; abundance: NA; v_gene: TRBV5-1; CDR3aa: ASSLSSGVYNEQF
j_gene: TRBJ1-4; d_gene: NA; abundance: NA; v_gene: TRBV19; CDR3aa: ASTTYYRLRAVLRAGREKLF
j_gene: TRBJ2-5; d_gene: TRBD2; abundance: many; v_gene: TRBV5-1; CDR3aa: ASRRGGQLETQY
j_gene: TRBJ2-1; d_gene: TRBD2; abundance: NA; v_gene: TRBV9; CDR3aa: ASSQSGTIYNEQF
j_gene: TRBJ2-2; d_gene: NA; abundance: few; v_gene: TRBV28; CDR3aa: ASSLSVSTPGELF
j_gene: TRBJ1-6; d_gene: NA; abundance: NA; v_gene: TRBV27; CDR3aa: ARSPPRGSPLH
j_gene: TRBJ2-2; d_gene: TRBD2; abundance: few; v_gene: TRBV28; CDR3aa: ASRSGTSGRAVIGELF
j_gene: TRBJ1-2; d_gene: TRBD1; abundance: many; v_gene: TRBV3-1; CDR3aa: ASIPDRERGYT
j_gene: TRBJ1-1; d_gene: TRBD1; abundance: many; v_gene: TRBV5-8; CDR3aa: ASSLGGRGSNTEAF
j_gene: TRBJ1-2; d_gene: TRBD1; abundance: NA; v_gene: TRBV6-6; CDR3aa: ASTHGAGGGYT
j_gene: TRBJ2-7; d_gene: TRBD1; abundance: NA; v_gene: TRBV20-1; CDR3aa: SVNRGPRGEQY
j_gene: TRBJ2-5; d_gene: TRBD1; abundance: many; v_gene: TRBV9; CDR3aa: ASSPGTVQETQY
j_gene: TRBJ2-3; d_gene: NA; abundance: many; v_gene: TRBV9; CDR3aa: ASSETGSTDTQY
j_gene: TRBJ2-1; d_gene: TRBD2; abundance: many; v_gene: TRBV19; CDR3aa: ASSKLYRGTSAYNEQF
j_gene: TRBJ1-5; d_gene: TRBD1; abundance: many; v_gene: TRBV20-1; CDR3aa: SARGTGTGGKGNQPQH
j_gene: TRBJ2-2; d_gene: TRBD2; abundance: few; v_gene: TRBV27; CDR3aa: ASRPGTSVAGELF
j_gene: TRBJ2-1; d_gene: TRBD2; abundance: many; v_gene: TRBV5-6; CDR3aa: ASSSLAGVVYNEQF
j_gene: TRBJ2-3; d_gene: TRBD2; abundance: many; v_gene: TRBV20-1; CDR3aa: SASEAGGFADTQY
j_gene: TRBJ2-7; d_gene: NA; abundance: many; v_gene: TRBV4-3; CDR3aa: ASSPDIPYEQY
j_gene: TRBJ2-2; d_gene: NA; abundance: many; v_gene: TRBV7-2; CDR3aa: ASSPRSANTGELF
j_gene: TRBJ1-3; d_gene: NA; abundance: many; v_gene: TRBV5-1; CDR3aa: ASSLAAGLRDTIY
j_gene: TRBJ2-2; d_gene: NA; abundance: many; v_gene: TRBV6-4; CDR3aa: ASSEPAGTGELF
j_gene: TRBJ2-7; d_gene: TRBD1; abundance: NA; v_gene: TRBV6-6; CDR3aa: ASRGTGAYEQY
j_gene: TRBJ2-1; d_gene: TRBD1; abundance: many; v_gene: TRBV4-1; CDR3aa: ASSQGATGASYNEQF